This entry lists 12 T cell receptor beta chains sequenced from one sample in a study of T-cell reconstitution after alpha-beta-depleted transplantation in children. Unique molecular identifiers tagged the TCRbeta library. TCRdb passed the PCR reads through MiXCR, listing each CDR3 protein once. The table shows about 640,000 distinct CDR3 sequences, with roughly 17% occurring only once. The specimen comprised PBMCs from the stem cell graft donor, sampled from the stem cell graft. Receptor source: a human donor who donated a stem cell graft to a child with acute myeloid leukemia.

This clonotype was counted many times. The chain uses TRBV20-1 and TRBJ2-5; tentative D call: TRBD2 (5 bases). Between the trimmed V and J ends, which lost 5 bases and 5 bases, there was a span of 12 bases. Germline V lookup: CDR1 DFQATT, CDR2 SNEGSKA (reference sequence). CDR3 length equals 12 residues. The CDR3 spells CSAFRGRETQYF. The CDR3 nucleotides read TGCAGTGCTTTCCGCGGGCGGGAGACCCAGTACTTC.

The sample holds many counts of this clonotype. CDR3 nucleotides: TGCAGTGCTAGAGGGACAGGGGGCGATCAGCCCCAGCATTTT. Protein product: CSARGTGGDQPQHF. The chain carries TRBV20-1 and TRBJ1-5; 11 bases fit TRBD1. Unmatched junction bases numbered 1, after V lost 1 base and J lost 5 bases. The CDR3 extends over 14 amino acids. Germline lookup yields CDR1 DFQATT and CDR2 SNEGSKA (reference sequence).

This clonotype was counted a few times. V and J are TRBV12-3 or TRBV12-4 and TRBJ2-2; TRBD1 aligns across 8 bases. The CDR3 runs to 16 residues. J gave up 1 base and V 6 bases, and 7 bases lay outside the gene matches. The CDR3 reads CASRDTGTGNTGELFF. CDR3 DNA sequence: TGTGCCAGCAGAGATACCGGGACAGGGAACACCGGGGAGCTGTTTTTT.

Comment on this clonotype: A much larger clone sits a single nucleotide away, making a read error possible. This rearrangement joins TRBV29-1 to TRBJ2-7, with D tentatively TRBD2 (7 bases). V lost 4 bases and J 0 bases, leaving 10 bases between the germline ends. Per the germline V gene, CDR1 is SQVTM and CDR2 is ANQGSEA. The CDR3 consists of 13 residues. The chain's CDR3 is CSVGEGGSYEQYF. As DNA, the CDR3 is TGCAGCGTTGGGGAGGGGGGCTCCTACGAGCAGTACTTC.

This clonotype was seen more than once but under ten times. The rearrangement uses TRBV25-1 and TRBJ1-1; 7 bases fit TRBD1. CDR1 is MGHDK, CDR2 SYGVNS, per germline. Trimming at V came to 1 base and at J to 5 bases, leaving 4 bases not matched to a gene. This CDR3 region has 14 residues. CDR3 DNA: TGTGCCAGCAGTGAATCCGACAGGGAAACTGAAGCTTTCTTT. Its translation is CASSESDRETEAFF.

At least ten counts were recorded for this clonotype. The rearrangement uses TRBV12-3 or TRBV12-4 and TRBJ2-2; maybe TRBD1 (6 bases). V lost 7 bases and J 0 bases, leaving 12 bases between the germline ends. The CDR3 spans 15 residues. The CDR3 reads CASKGQLTNTGELFF. The CDR3 DNA reads as TGTGCCAGCAAAGGACAGCTGACGAACACCGGGGAGCTGTTTTTT.

This clonotype has just a few counts. The chain has TRBV7-9 and TRBJ1-2; D is possibly TRBD1 (5 bases). Looked up from germline, CDR1 is SEHNR and CDR2 is FQNEAQ (reference sequence). The length of the CDR3 is 14 residues. V was cut by 3 bases and J by 0 bases, with 8 bases left in between. CDR3 DNA sequence: TGTGCCAGCAGCTTCGGGGCGACTAACTATGGCTACACCTTC. Amino acid sequence: CASSFGATNYGYTF.

This clonotype appeared a few times. The rearrangement joins TRBV7-8 to TRBJ1-6, with 11 bases fitting TRBD1. Germline values: CDR1 SGHVS, CDR2 FQNEAQ. V was clipped by 4 bases and J by 8 bases; unmatched bases: 1. The CDR3 contains 14 residues. CDR3 region: CASSWGQGDSPLHF. The CDR3 nucleotides are TGTGCCAGCAGCTGGGGACAGGGGGATTCACCCCTCCACTTT.

The table lists this clonotype with many counts. This chain uses TRBV20-1 with TRBJ1-2, with 7 bases that match TRBD1. Unmatched junction bases numbered 13, after V lost 6 bases and J lost 6 bases. This CDR3 comprises 14 residues. Germline assignment: CDR1 DFQATT and CDR2 SNEGSKA (reference sequence). CDR3 nucleotides: TGCAGTGCAAAGCAACGGCAGGGGGAGGATGGCTACACCTTC. Translated, it gives CSAKQRQGEDGYTF.

This clonotype has more than one count but fewer than ten. The chain recombines TRBV20-1 with TRBJ2-3; TRBD2 agrees at 10 bases. Trimming took 7 bases from V and 6 from J; bases not matched to a gene: 19. The CDR3 totals 17 residues. The germline V gene has CDR1 DFQATT and CDR2 SNEGSKA (reference sequence). The CDR3 DNA is TGCAGTGGGAGAACAGGACTAGCGGCGGGTAAAATGGATACGCAGTATTTT. Amino acids: CSGRTGLAAGKMDTQYF.

The sample holds a few counts of this clonotype. The rearrangement links TRBV30 to TRBJ2-1; maybe TRBD2 (5 bases). From germline, CDR1 is GTSNPN and CDR2 SVGIG (reference sequence). This CDR3 spans 13 amino acids. V lost 6 bases, J lost 8 bases, and 17 bases lay in between. DNA for the CDR3: TGTGCCTGTGCCGGGAACTTTGGGGATGAGCAGTTCTTC. Translation: CACAGNFGDEQFF. Variable domain in full (rest from reference TRBV30 and TRBJ2-1): SQTIHQWPATLVQPVGSPLSLECTVEGTSNPNLYWYRQAAGRGLQLLFYSVGIGQISSEVPQNLSASRPQDRQFILSSKKLLLSDSGFYLCACAGNFGDEQFFGPGTRLTVL.

The chain combines TRBV7-8 with TRBJ1-2, with 8 bases fitting TRBD1. The CDR3 extends over 16 amino acids. V shed 5 bases and J 7 bases; nucleotides not matched to a gene: 15. Germline loops: CDR1 SGHVS, CDR2 FQNEAQ. CDR3 bases: TGTGCCAGCAGCCCGCATGCCGGACAGGGCTTTCGTGGCTACACCTTC. It yields the protein CASSPHAGQGFRGYTF.